This T cell receptor beta chain was found in a study of monozygotic twins with inflammatory bowel disease. On this clonotype: What it binds is unknown.

Germline V lookup: CDR1 SGHAT, CDR2 FQDESV (reference sequence). The CDR3 is 19 amino acids. The study's findings and limits: With inverse Simpson as the measure, TCRbeta diversity was lower in IBD patients than in healthy co-twins. Backing was not found for a single strong signal or clonotype associated with IBD.

TCRdb re-called the 5' RACE reads and shows each CDR3 protein once, DNA omitted. In total, the table holds approximately 400,000 distinct CDR3 sequences. The sequence derives from a human donor with ulcerative colitis or Crohn's disease, or a healthy co-twin of an affected twin (not recorded which). The J gene is TRBJ2-4, the V gene TRBV11-1; TCRdb gives TRBD1 as the D gene, but with no DNA this cannot be confirmed. The material sequenced was blood. CDR3 loop: CASSLSASVISGAKNMQYF.